This T cell receptor (beta chain) emerged from a study of blood T cell repertoires in COVID-19. About the study: COVID-19 samples collected from the United States, Italy and Spain covered acute and convalescent phases. The cDNA or gDNA used as material had been derived from T cells, B-cell-depleted T cells, or PBMCs.

Germline assignment: CDR1 MDHEN and CDR2 SYDVKM. Unmatched junction bases numbered 7, after V lost 8 bases and J lost 5 bases. CDR3 length: 14 residues. In the original workflow: Estimates of nucleated cell counts were drawn from the amplification of reference gene primers. Assay used: immunoSEQ multiplex PCR; TCRdb lists only in-frame clones, some missing. V and J calls and clone size are given by that table; D and trimming were obtained from the DNA. This sample has about 140,000 clones; about 87% occur once, and the top ten carry under 6%. This sequence originates from a human donor in a cohort sampled during active COVID-19. The rearrangement links TRBV28 to TRBJ2-5, with TRBD2 matching over 11 bases. The sequenced sample consisted of peripheral blood. The CDR3 bases are TGTGCCAGCTGTAGCGGGGGGGCCCTGGAGACCCAGTACTTC. Its translation is CASCSGGALETQYF.